A selection of T cell receptor beta chains follows, all from one sample in a study of regulatory T cells in long-lasting Graves disease. TCRdb re-called the multiplex PCR reads through MiXCR, storing one row per CDR3 protein. The table shows about 460,000 distinct CDR3 sequences, with approximately 14% occurring only once. This sample was shared with a second study, whose subject was T cells in Graves' hyperthyroidism and ophthalmopathy.

Specimen: peripheral blood mononuclear cells (PBMCs), collected at new diagnosis, from a patient treated with antithyroid drugs. Receptors were obtained from a woman aged 45 to 65 with Graves disease. Both conserved end residues are part of each CDR3. The D gene is left open where the match is weak. Where a row states a size, it is once, few, many or the class of an expanded clone; other rows omit it.

-	TRBJ1-5	TRBV7-9	-	CASSQVSRDITQPQHF	TGCGCCAGCAGCCAAGTGTCAAGGGATATCACTCAGCCCCAGCATTTT
-	TRBJ2-7	TRBV6-1	many	CASSTRRIPYEQYF	TGTGCCAGCAGCACGCGACGGATACCCTACGAGCAGTACTTC
TRBD1	TRBJ2-3	TRBV5-1	few	CASSLVRDSHTQYF	TGCGCCAGCAGCTTGGTCCGGGACAGCCATACGCAGTATTTT
-	TRBJ2-7	TRBV11-2	many	CASSFGQGVDEQYF	TGTGCCAGCAGCTTTGGGCAGGGAGTGGACGAGCAGTACTTC
-	TRBJ2-7	TRBV9	few	CASSVEGGGRSYEQYF	TGTGCCAGCAGCGTAGAAGGGGGAGGACGTTCCTACGAGCAGTACTTC
TRBD2	TRBJ2-3	TRBV6-1	few	CASSKGLVLTDTQYF	TGTGCCAGCAGTAAGGGACTAGTCCTCACAGATACGCAGTATTTT
-	TRBJ1-2	TRBV9	few	CASSVVAEQSYGYTF	TGTGCCAGCAGCGTAGTCGCAGAACAAAGCTATGGCTACACCTTC
-	TRBJ2-7	TRBV7-8	many	CASSSRLTSRPEEQYF	TGTGCCAGCAGCTCTAGACTCACTAGCCGGCCGGAAGAGCAGTACTTC
-	TRBJ1-5	TRBV7-8	many	CASSLLGGSPQPQHF	TGTGCCAGCAGCTTACTTGGGGGGTCCCCTCAGCCCCAGCATTTT
TRBD1	TRBJ1-2	TRBV6-1	many	CASSFAQGARGGYTF	TGTGCCAGCAGCTTCGCCCAGGGGGCGCGGGGTGGCTACACCTTC
-	TRBJ2-3	TRBV11-2	-	CASSLGRSGLSTDTQYF	TGTGCCAGCAGCTTAGGCCGATCGGGGTTGAGCACAGATACGCAGTATTTT
-	TRBJ2-2	TRBV9	few	CASSRGGGPTGELFF	TGTGCCAGCAGCCGCGGAGGAGGTCCCACCGGGGAGCTGTTTTTT
-	TRBJ1-1	TRBV4-1	many	CASSHGGGGNTEAFF	TGCGCCAGCAGCCACGGGGGAGGGGGGAACACTGAAGCTTTCTTT
-	TRBJ2-1	TRBV19	once	CASSARGLYNEQFF	TGTGCCAGTAGTGCAAGGGGACTTTACAATGAGCAGTTCTTC
TRBD1	TRBJ1-4	TRBV10-3	many	CAISVGDSNEKLFF	TGTGCCATCAGTGTTGGGGACAGCAATGAAAAACTGTTTTTT
TRBD2	TRBJ2-1	TRBV27	-	CASSLARLAGGPYNEQFF	TGTGCCAGCAGTTTAGCTCGGCTAGCGGGAGGGCCCTACAATGAGCAGTTCTTC
-	TRBJ2-1	TRBV7-2	many	CASSLLFARHYEQFF	TGTGCCAGCAGCTTACTGTTTGCTAGACATTATGAGCAGTTCTTC
TRBD1	TRBJ2-7	TRBV6-1	many	CASTQGQGLYEQYF	TGTGCCAGCACCCAAGGACAGGGGCTGTACGAGCAGTACTTC
TRBD2	TRBJ2-4	TRBV3-1	-	CASSPTSGSAHNEQYF	TGTGCCAGCAGCCCTACTAGCGGGAGTGCCCACAATGAGCAGTACTTC
TRBD1	TRBJ2-5	TRBV28	many	CASSFGTAIQETQYF	TGTGCCAGCAGCTTCGGGACAGCGATACAAGAGACCCAGTACTTC
TRBD1	TRBJ2-7	TRBV6-9	-	CASSYGDRRFYEQYF	TGTGCCAGCAGTTACGGGGACAGGAGATTCTACGAGCAGTACTTC
TRBD1	TRBJ1-3	TRBV10-3	-	CAIKGTGEYTIYF	TGTGCCATCAAGGGGACAGGGGAGTACACCATATATTTT
TRBD1	TRBJ1-6	TRBV9	many	CASSGGDRVFSPLHF	TGTGCCAGCAGCGGCGGCGACAGGGTCTTTTCACCCCTCCACTTT
-	TRBJ2-1	TRBV27	many	CASNSGASPHNEQFF	TGTGCCAGCAACTCAGGGGCTTCCCCCCACAATGAGCAGTTCTTC
-	TRBJ2-7	TRBV10-3	many	CAIRGGTDNSYEQYF	TGTGCCATCAGGGGCGGGACAGACAACTCCTACGAGCAGTACTTC
-	TRBJ1-1	TRBV30	-	CACSSGAGVGVDTEAFF	TGTGCCTGCAGCTCCGGGGCTGGGGTGGGCGTGGACACTGAAGCTTTCTTT
-	TRBJ2-7	TRBV27	-	CASKGGGPSSYKQYF	TGTGCCAGCAAAGGGGGGGGACCGAGCTCCTACAAGCAGTACTTC
-	TRBJ1-1	TRBV6-5	few	CASSYSEDRQAFF	TGTGCCAGCAGTTACTCCGAGGACCGTCAAGCTTTCTTT
TRBD1	TRBJ1-2	TRBV9	few	CASSVGQGAYYGYTF	TGTGCCAGCAGCGTAGGACAGGGGGCTTACTATGGCTACACCTTC
-	TRBJ2-7	TRBV2	many	CASREQGGVSYEQYF	TGTGCCAGCAGGGAACAGGGTGGCGTCTCCTACGAGCAGTACTTC
TRBD1	TRBJ1-4	TRBV11-2	many	CASTPGQGYEKLFF	TGTGCCAGCACCCCGGGACAGGGGTATGAAAAACTGTTTTTT
-	TRBJ2-1	TRBV20-1	many	CSAANNEQFF	TGCAGTGCTGCAAACAATGAGCAGTTCTTC
TRBD2	TRBJ2-1	TRBV7-6	many	CASSFGLAGAHEQFF	TGTGCCAGCAGCTTTGGCCTAGCGGGAGCCCATGAGCAGTTCTTC
TRBD1	TRBJ2-1	TRBV5-5	few	CASSDGQGTNEQFF	TGCGCCAGCAGCGACGGACAGGGGACCAATGAGCAGTTCTTC
-	TRBJ1-6	TRBV6-1	-	CASFSYNSPLHF	TGTGCCAGCTTCTCCTATAATTCACCCCTCCACTTT
TRBD1	TRBJ2-3	TRBV10-3	-	CAISRDRGSTDTQYF	TGTGCCATCAGTAGAGACAGGGGGAGCACAGATACGCAGTATTTT
TRBD1	TRBJ2-3	TRBV5-6	many	CASSRDRVEDTQYF	TGTGCCAGCAGCCGGGACAGGGTGGAAGATACGCAGTATTTT
-	TRBJ2-1	TRBV7-9	many	CASSLAGTAPEQFF	TGTGCCAGCAGCTTAGCTGGTACCGCCCCTGAGCAGTTCTTC
TRBD1	TRBJ2-1	TRBV5-1	many	CASSLGEGANEQFF	TGCGCCAGCAGCTTGGGAGAGGGGGCGAATGAGCAGTTCTTC
TRBD2	TRBJ2-1	TRBV29-1	many	CSVAAGLLMNEQFF	TGCAGCGTTGCAGCGGGACTCCTAATGAATGAGCAGTTCTTC
-	TRBJ2-7	TRBV6-1	-	CASSERTGGSPQYF	TGTGCCAGCAGTGAAAGAACAGGCGGAAGCCCCCAGTACTTC
TRBD2	TRBJ2-3	TRBV4-2	-	CASSQGSGRVLDTQYF	TGTGCCAGCAGCCAAGGAAGCGGGAGGGTATTAGATACGCAGTATTTT
-	TRBJ2-3	TRBV5-1	few	CASSWTSSSYSSTDTQYF	TGCGCCAGCAGCTGGACGTCGAGTTCTTATTCTAGCACAGATACGCAGTATTTT
TRBD1	TRBJ2-7	TRBV20-1	-	CSAAGTGDGYEQYF	TGCAGTGCTGCCGGGACAGGGGACGGGTACGAGCAGTACTTC
-	TRBJ1-4	TRBV4-1	few	CASSPRTALTEKLFF	TGCGCCAGCAGCCCCAGGACAGCTTTAACTGAAAAACTGTTTTTT
TRBD1	TRBJ2-5	TRBV27	-	CASSLSNRGEETQYF	TGTGCCAGCAGTTTATCGAACAGGGGGGAAGAGACCCAGTACTTC
-	TRBJ2-7	TRBV2	many	CASSQPSGEQYF	TGTGCCAGCTCCCAACCATCGGGAGAGCAGTACTTC